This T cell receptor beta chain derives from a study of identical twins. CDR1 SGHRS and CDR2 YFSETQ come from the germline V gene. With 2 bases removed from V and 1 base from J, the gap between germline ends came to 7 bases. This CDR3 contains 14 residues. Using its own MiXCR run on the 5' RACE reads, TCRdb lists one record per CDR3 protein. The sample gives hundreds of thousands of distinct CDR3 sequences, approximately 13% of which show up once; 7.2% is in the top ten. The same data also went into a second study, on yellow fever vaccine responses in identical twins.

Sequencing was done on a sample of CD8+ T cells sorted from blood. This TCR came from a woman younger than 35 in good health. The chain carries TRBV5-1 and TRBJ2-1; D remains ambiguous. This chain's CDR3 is CASSFFGSYNEQFF. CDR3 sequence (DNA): TGCGCCAGCAGCTTTTTTGGTTCCTACAATGAGCAGTTCTTC.